These T cell receptor beta chains were read from a single sample in a study of T cell responses to AZD1222 COVID-19 vaccine. Method: immunoSEQ multiplex PCR; TCRdb's copy keeps in-frame clones and lacks some. The sample holds 65,000 to 85,000 clones, over 75% seen once. The specimen comprised peripheral blood, sampled on day 0 of AZD1222 vaccination. Receptors originate from an adult in good health. Both conserved end residues are part of each CDR3. A D gene is named only where the DNA matches it firmly. Expanded clones are given a class, and other clones once, few, many or no size at all.

D gene,V gene,J gene,clone size,CDR3 length,CDR3 DNA,CDR3 protein
NA,TRBV7-8,TRBJ1-4,NA,15,TGTGCCAGCAGCTTAGCCTTAGCGTGGAATGAAAAACTGTTTTTT,CASSLALAWNEKLFF
NA,TRBV5-6,TRBJ1-2,NA,14,TGTGCCAGCAGCTTAACCGCGGGGCAGGGTGGCTACACCTTC,CASSLTAGQGGYTF
NA,TRBV3-1/TRBV3-2,TRBJ1-2,once,15,TGTGCCAGCAGCCCCGATTTTTCCACAGCTTATGGCTACACCTTC,CASSPDFSTAYGYTF
NA,TRBV12-5,TRBJ2-5,NA,14,TGTGCTAGTGGTTTAGACAGCTACCAAGAGACCCAGTACTTC,CASGLDSYQETQYF
TRBD2,TRBV30,TRBJ2-1,NA,15,TGTGCCTGGAGCGACGGACTAGCGGGAGCAGATGAGCAGTTCTTC,CAWSDGLAGADEQFF
NA,TRBV27,TRBJ2-3,NA,15,TGTGCCAGCAGTTCGGATCGAATGAGCACAGATACGCAGTATTTT,CASSSDRMSTDTQYF
NA,TRBV7-9,TRBJ1-1,NA,13,TGTGCCAGCAGCCGGCAGGGAGTCACTGAAGCTTTCTTT,CASSRQGVTEAFF
NA,TRBV14,TRBJ1-5,NA,13,TGTGCCAGCAGCCGGGGCAGGGAGGATCCCCAGCATTTT,CASSRGREDPQHF
NA,TRBV5-1,TRBJ2-1,NA,15,TGCGCCAGCAGCTTAGGGACCCTCGGCTCCAATGAGCAGTTCTTC,CASSLGTLGSNEQFF
TRBD1,TRBV5-1,TRBJ1-1,once,13,TGCGCCAGCAGTCAGGACAGGGATACTGAAGCTTTCTTT,CASSQDRDTEAFF
NA,TRBV18,TRBJ2-7,NA,13,TGTGCCAGCTCACCGGGACTGAATTACGAGCAGTACTTC,CASSPGLNYEQYF
NA,TRBV6-5,TRBJ2-5,NA,12,TGTGCCAGCAGCCTTTACGAGGAGACCCAGTACTTC,CASSLYEETQYF
NA,TRBV6-5,TRBJ2-3,once,13,TGTGCCAGCACTCTAGCCGACACAGATACGCAGTATTTT,CASTLADTDTQYF
NA,TRBV3-1/TRBV3-2,TRBJ2-3,NA,15,TGTGCCAGCAGCCAAGCTAACCGGGACATAGATACGCAGTATTTT,CASSQANRDIDTQYF
TRBD1,TRBV7-8,TRBJ1-6,NA,17,TGTGCCAGCAGCTTAGTGGCAGGGGGCCCCTCTAATTCACCCCTCCACTTT,CASSLVAGGPSNSPLHF
NA,TRBV5-1,TRBJ2-1,few,14,TGCGCCAGCAGCCGGGGGACAGCTTACAATGAGCAGTTCTTC,CASSRGTAYNEQFF
NA,TRBV5-1,TRBJ2-6,NA,18,TGCGCCAGCAGCTTGTATAATCCAGGGGAGGCTGGGGCCAACGTCCTGACTTTC,CASSLYNPGEAGANVLTF
TRBD2,TRBV9,TRBJ2-1,NA,16,TGTGCCAGCACCGTAGCGGGAGGCTCCTCCTACAATGAGCAGTTCTTC,CASTVAGGSSYNEQFF
NA,TRBV4-1,TRBJ1-2,NA,17,TGCGCCAGCAGCCAAGTTGTGTCTGTTCGGGGGAACTATGGCTACACCTTC,CASSQVVSVRGNYGYTF
NA,TRBV6-6,TRBJ2-6,NA,20,TGTGCCAGCAGTCCCTCGCGGCCGACAGTCGGTGCCTCTGGGGCCAACGTCCTGACTTTC,CASSPSRPTVGASGANVLTF
NA,TRBV3-1/TRBV3-2,TRBJ1-1,NA,14,TGTGCCAGCAGCCAAAATCGGGGGTACACTGAAGCTTTCTTT,CASSQNRGYTEAFF
NA,TRBV27,TRBJ1-6,NA,15,TGTGCCAGCAGTTTAGGAGGGTCGGATAATTCACCCCTCCACTTT,CASSLGGSDNSPLHF